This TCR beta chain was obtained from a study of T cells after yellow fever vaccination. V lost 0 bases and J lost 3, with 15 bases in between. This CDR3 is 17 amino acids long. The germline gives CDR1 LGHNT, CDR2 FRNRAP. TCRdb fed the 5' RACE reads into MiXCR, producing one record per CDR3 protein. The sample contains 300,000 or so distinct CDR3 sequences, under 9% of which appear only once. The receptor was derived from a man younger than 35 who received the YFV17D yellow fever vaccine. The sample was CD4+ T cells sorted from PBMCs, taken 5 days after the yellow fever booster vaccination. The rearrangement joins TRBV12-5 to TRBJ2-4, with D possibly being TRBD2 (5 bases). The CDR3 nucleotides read TGTGCTAGTGGTTTGGTTCCCCTTGAGGGCCACAAAAACATTCAGTACTTC. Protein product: CASGLVPLEGHKNIQYF.